One sample yielded the 24 T cell receptor beta chains listed below, sequenced in a study of shared clonotypes between healthy human individuals. Method: immunoSEQ multiplex PCR; TCRdb's copy keeps in-frame clones and lacks some. Seen here are 850,000 to 1,100,000 clones, 60% to 85% observed once, and the top ten hold over 0.8%. Sequenced input: memory CD4+ T cells from PBMCs. Subset here: CD45RA-negative fraction. Receptors were obtained from a man between 18 and 29 years old in good health. Some clones in this sample may be carry-over from other donors' samples.

The chain uses TRBV4-2 and TRBJ1-5; D unresolved. CDR1 and CDR2 (germline): LGHNA, YNFKEQ. The CDR3 extends over 13 amino acids. V lost 5 bases and J lost 3, with 8 bases in between. Here the CDR3 reads CASSLGTNQPQHF. The CDR3 region has the DNA TGTGCCAGCAGCTTGGGTACCAATCAGCCCCAGCATTTT.

This clone has a handful of counts. V gene TRBV5-1 combines with J gene TRBJ2-7; D is unclear. Germline CDR1 is SGHRS and CDR2 is YFSETQ. Trimming removed 4 bases at V and 4 bases at J, with 12 bases between. The CDR3 is made up of 13 amino acids. The CDR3 sequence is CASSTVYRYEQYF. CDR3 nucleotides: TGCGCCAGCAGCACTGTATATCGGTACGAGCAGTACTTC. The complete variable domain, with remaining parts taken from reference TRBV5-1 and TRBJ2-7, reads KAGVTQTPRYLIKTRGQQVTLSCSPISGHRSVSWYQQTPGQGLQFLFEYFSETQRNKGNFPGRFSGRQFSNSRSEMNVSTLELGDSALYLCASSTVYRYEQYFGPGTRLTVT.

This clone is a singleton in its sample. The chain uses TRBV28 and TRBJ2-7; the match to TRBD2 covers 16 bases. Trimming at V came to 5 bases and at J to 7 bases, leaving 11 bases not matched to a gene. Germline-derived CDR1 and CDR2 are MDHEN and SYDVKM. The CDR3 runs 17 residues. In DNA form, the CDR3 reads TGTGCCAGCAGTCTCGGGACTAGCGGGAGGGTAATTAGGGAGCAGTACTTC. Its translation is CASSLGTSGRVIREQYF. The full variable domain, with the rest looked up from reference TRBV28 and TRBJ2-7, is DVKVTQSSRYLVKRTGEKVFLECVQDMDHENMFWYRQDPGLGLRLIYFSYDVKMKEKGDIPEGYSVSREKKERFSLILESASTNQTSMYLCASSLGTSGRVIREQYFGPGTRLTVT.

The chain recombines TRBV10-3 with TRBJ2-1; 9 nucleotides align to TRBD2. The CDR3 contains 15 residues. V shed 6 bases, J shed 5 bases, and the junction held 8 bases outside the gene matches. CDR1 ENHRY and CDR2 SYGVKD come from the germline V gene. The chain's CDR3 is CAISQLAGTNNEQFF. Written as DNA, the CDR3 is TGTGCCATCAGCCAGCTAGCGGGAACTAACAATGAGCAGTTCTTC.

This clone was observed a single time. The rearrangement links TRBV28 to TRBJ1-2; no definite D call. In germline, CDR1 is MDHEN, CDR2 SYDVKM. V lost 5 bases, J lost 4 bases, and 11 bases lay in between. The CDR3 runs 13 residues. The CDR3 DNA is TGTGCCAGCAGTCCTCTTAGAACCTATGGCTACACCTTC. This encodes CASSPLRTYGYTF.

This clone was recorded once. The chain combines TRBV2 with TRBJ2-5, with 11 bases aligning to TRBD2. J gave up 5 bases and V 4 bases, and 12 bases lay outside the gene matches. The CDR3 contains 17 residues. Germline assignment: CDR1 SNHLY and CDR2 FYNNEI. The CDR3 sequence: CASSAGTSGGTRETQYF. In DNA form, the CDR3 reads TGTGCCAGCAGTGCCGGGACTAGCGGAGGGACCAGGGAGACCCAGTACTTC.

The CDR3 nucleotides are TGCGCCAGCAGCTTTGGGACAGGGCCAGATACGCAGTATTTT. Translating it yields CASSFGTGPDTQYF. The chain is built from TRBV5-1 and TRBJ2-3; 9 bases fit TRBD1. The V and J ends lost 2 bases and 4 bases, in that order; junction bases with no gene match: 2. Germline CDR1 SGHRS, CDR2 YFSETQ. This CDR3 spans 14 amino acids.

This clone was seen only a few times. The rearrangement links TRBV27 to TRBJ2-3; D is unresolved. Germline V gene data show CDR1 as MNHEY and CDR2 as SMNVEV (reference sequence). Deletions cut 3 bases from V and 6 bases from J, with 10 bases between. The CDR3 loop spans 13 amino acids. CDR3 sequence: CASSFRGRDTQYF. The CDR3 nucleotides read TGTGCCAGCAGTTTTCGTGGGCGGGATACGCAGTATTTT.

The rearrangement uses TRBV7-8 and TRBJ2-7; 8 bases line up with TRBD2. The CDR3 runs to 13 residues. V trimming: 4 bases; J trimming: 8 bases; junction bases outside the gene matches: 7. CDR1 is SGHVS, CDR2 FQNEAQ, per germline. CDR3 nucleotide sequence: TGTGCCAGCAGCTCGGGGGGGTCGTCCAAGCAGTACTTC. Its translation is CASSSGGSSKQYF. Looking up the rest from reference TRBV7-8 and TRBJ2-7 gives the full variable domain: GAGVSQSPRYKVAKRGQDVALRCDPISGHVSLFWYQQALGQGPEFLTYFQNEAQLDKSGLPSDRFFAERPEGSVSTLKIQRTQQEDSAVYLCASSSGGSSKQYFGPGTRLTVT.

This clone turned up a few times. The chain uses TRBV5-1 and TRBJ2-3; TRBD2 matches 7 bases. V lost 6 bases, J lost 3 bases, and 7 bases stayed unmatched. Germline V gives CDR1 SGHRS, CDR2 YFSETQ. The CDR3 is 14 residues long. CDR3 sequence: CASTLGGATDTQYF. CDR3 nucleotides: TGCGCCAGCACCCTGGGAGGGGCAACAGATACGCAGTATTTT.

This chain joins TRBV6-5 and TRBJ2-1; TRBD1 is a possible D gene (6 bases). This CDR3 spans 15 amino acids. V lost 9 bases to trimming and J lost 6 bases, with 21 bases between them. Germline values: CDR1 MNHEY, CDR2 SVGAGI. CDR3 sequence: CASKGVGPLVNEQFF. The CDR3 DNA is TGTGCCAGTAAGGGGGTGGGCCCCCTTGTCAATGAGCAGTTCTTC.

With regard to this clone: A much larger clone lies one base from this, so it may be a read error. This same CDR3 is encoded by further DNA sequences in the sample. The chain uses TRBV28 and TRBJ1-1; D possibly corresponds to TRBD1 (5 bases). V was trimmed by 10 bases and J by 2 bases, leaving 17 bases between them. Germline CDR1 MDHEN, CDR2 SYDVKM. This CDR3 is 14 amino acids long. The CDR3 DNA follows: TGTGCCACCATTGTTGGAGGACATAACACTGAAGCTTTCTTT. It encodes CATIVGGHNTEAFF.

As concerns this clone: This sample includes further DNA sequences coding for the same CDR3. The V call is TRBV7-3, the J call TRBJ1-1, with no clear D. Trimming took off 2 bases at V and 5 bases at J, with 3 bases between the two ends. Germline assignment: CDR1 SGHTA and CDR2 FQGTGA. The CDR3 covers 11 residues. CDR3 coding DNA: TGTGCCAGCAGCTTAGGGACTGAAGCTTTCTTT. It is translated as CASSLGTEAFF.

The rearrangement uses TRBV7-3 and TRBJ2-5; D is ambiguous. Germline V CDR1 and CDR2: SGHTA, FQGTGA. Trimming removed 5 bases at V and 4 bases at J, with 5 bases between. CDR3 size: 11 residues. This CDR3 reads CASSPLETQYF. The DNA for the CDR3 is TGTGCCAGCAGCCCATTAGAGACCCAGTACTTC.

The V and J genes are TRBV7-3 and TRBJ1-1; D unresolved. V gave up 5 bases and J gave up 4 bases, with 11 bases separating them. The CDR3 totals 13 residues. Germline values: CDR1 SGHTA, CDR2 FQGTGA. The CDR3 nucleotides are TGTGCCAGCAGCCCTGGGCAACCCACTGAAGCTTTCTTT. This translates into CASSPGQPTEAFF. The full variable domain, completed using reference TRBV7-3 and TRBJ1-1, is GAGVSQTPSNKVTEKGKYVELRCDPISGHTALYWYRQSLGQGPEFLIYFQGTGAADDSGLPNDRFFAVRPEGSVSTLKIQRTERGDSAVYLCASSPGQPTEAFFGQGTRLTVV.

The chain uses TRBV7-9 and TRBJ1-2; D unresolved. V gave up 0 bases and J gave up 10 bases, with 9 bases separating them. Germline CDR1 is SEHNR and CDR2 is FQNEAQ (reference sequence). The length of the CDR3 is 12 residues. For the CDR3, the DNA is TGTGCCAGCAGCTTAGCCGGGGAGGACTACACCTTC. It translates to CASSLAGEDYTF.

The chain combines TRBV27 with TRBJ1-2; D might be TRBD1 (6 bases). This CDR3 has 14 residues. Germline CDR1 reads MNHEY; CDR2 reads SMNVEV (reference sequence). V dropped 4 bases and J dropped 9 bases, with 18 bases sitting between them. The CDR3 DNA follows: TGTGCCAGCAGTTCTGGGGGCCTCATATCGCGCTACACCTTC. Encoded protein: CASSSGGLISRYTF.

In the case of this clone: Other DNA sequences of this sample code for an identical CDR3. The chain employs TRBV18 and TRBJ2-7; no definite D call. Trimming removed 2 bases from V and 4 bases from J, with 9 bases in between. CDR3 length: 13 amino acids. Germline CDR1 reads KGHSH; CDR2 reads LQKENI. The CDR3: CASSPGTEYEQYF. Written as DNA, the CDR3 is TGTGCCAGCTCACCAGGTACAGAGTACGAGCAGTACTTC.

V and J are TRBV7-9 and TRBJ1-5; 7 bases line up with TRBD1. Losses at the gene ends were 4 bases for V and 0 bases for J; bases not matched to a gene: 6. Germline assignment: CDR1 SEHNR and CDR2 FQNEAQ (reference sequence). CDR3 length: 16 residues. The chain's CDR3 is CASSSDRPNSNQPQHF. The CDR3 DNA reads as TGTGCCAGCAGCTCGGACAGGCCTAATAGCAATCAGCCCCAGCATTTT.

The CDR3 sequence: CASSSNSYEQYF. CDR3 in DNA: TGTGCCAGCAGTTCCAACTCCTACGAGCAGTACTTC. The chain couples TRBV27 to TRBJ2-7; D not certain. Germline values: CDR1 MNHEY, CDR2 SMNVEV (reference sequence). The germline V and J ends were trimmed by 4 bases and 0 bases, with 4 bases remaining between them. The CDR3 is made up of 12 amino acids.

There are many counts of this clone. CDR3 coding DNA: TGCAGCGTTGATAGGGGGACGGCTTCTGAAGCTTTCTTT. Translation: CSVDRGTASEAFF. The rearrangement joins TRBV29-1 to TRBJ1-1, with D possibly TRBD1 on 6 matching bases. The CDR3 contains 13 residues. Trimming removed 3 bases at V and 6 bases at J, with 14 bases between. Germline V gene data show CDR1 as SQVTM and CDR2 as ANQGSEA.

V usage is TRBV7-9 and J usage is TRBJ1-4; TRBD1 matches at 7 bases. CDR3 size: 13 residues. Per the germline V gene, CDR1 is SEHNR and CDR2 is FQNEAQ (reference sequence). V lost 8 bases to trimming and J lost 5 bases; unmatched junction nucleotides: 5. The CDR3 DNA reads TGTGCCAGCGTTAAACAGGGGAATGAAAAACTGTTTTTT. Its translation is CASVKQGNEKLFF. The full variable domain, in which reference TRBV7-9 and TRBJ1-4 provide the parts outside the CDR3, is DTGVSQNPRHKITKRGQNVTFRCDPISEHNRLYWYRQTLGQGPEFLTYFQNEAQLEKSRLLSDRFSAERPKGSFSTLEIQRTEQGDSAMYLCASVKQGNEKLFFGSGTQLSVL.

This chain joins TRBV5-1 and TRBJ2-5; D may be TRBD2 (5 bases). V was shortened by 0 bases and J by 9 bases, with 18 bases between the two germline ends. Germline V gene lookup returns CDR1 SGHRS and CDR2 YFSETQ. The CDR3 spans 15 residues. CDR3 bases: TGCGCCAGCAGCTTGGCTGTCGACGGGGATGGGGCCCAGTACTTC. It is translated as CASSLAVDGDGAQYF.

This clone was seen more than once but under ten times. J is TRBJ2-3 and V is TRBV10-3; TRBD1 aligns across 9 bases. The CDR3 spans 15 residues. CDR1 is ENHRY, CDR2 SYGVKD, per germline. V lost 3 bases and J lost 9; bases outside the gene matches: 10. CDR3 coding DNA: TGTGCCATCAGTGATACGGGACAGGGCGATGAGACGCAGTATTTT. It is translated as CAISDTGQGDETQYF.